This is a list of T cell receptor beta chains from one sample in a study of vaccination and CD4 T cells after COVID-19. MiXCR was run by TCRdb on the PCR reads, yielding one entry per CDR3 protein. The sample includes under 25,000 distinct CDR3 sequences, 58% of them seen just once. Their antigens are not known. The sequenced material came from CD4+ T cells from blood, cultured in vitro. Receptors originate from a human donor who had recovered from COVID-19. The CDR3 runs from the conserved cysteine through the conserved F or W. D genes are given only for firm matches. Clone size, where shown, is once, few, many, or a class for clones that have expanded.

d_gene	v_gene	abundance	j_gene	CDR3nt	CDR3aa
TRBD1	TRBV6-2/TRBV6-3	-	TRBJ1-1	TGTGCCAGCAGTTACCGTCTGGGACAGGCATTGAACACTGAAGCTTTCTTT	CASSYRLGQALNTEAFF
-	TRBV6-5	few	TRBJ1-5	TGTGCCAGCAGTTCCAATACGGGTCAGCCCCAGCATTTT	CASSSNTGQPQHF
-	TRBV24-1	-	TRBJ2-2	TGTGCCACCAGTGGAATCACAGGGTGGACCGGGGAGCTGTTTTTT	CATSGITGWTGELFF
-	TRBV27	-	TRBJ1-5	TGTGCCAGCAAAAGGGCAGGATATAGCAATCAGCCCCAGCATTTT	CASKRAGYSNQPQHF
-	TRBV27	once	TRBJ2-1	TGTGCCAGCAGTTTATCGCACCTCAGCTACCTCTACAATGAGCAGTTCTTC	CASSLSHLSYLYNEQFF
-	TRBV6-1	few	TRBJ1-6	TGTGCCAGCTGTCCGAGGTTGTTAGATTCACCCCTCCACTTT	CASCPRLLDSPLHF
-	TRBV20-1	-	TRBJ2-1	TGCAGTGCTAGAGATCCGGGCGGTGGCTCCTACAATGAGCAGTTCTTC	CSARDPGGGSYNEQFF
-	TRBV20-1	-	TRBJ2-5	TGCAGTGCTAGACCGGCCGGAGTGCGGTTCCAAGAGACCCAGTACTTC	CSARPAGVRFQETQYF
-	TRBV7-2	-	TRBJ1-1	TGTGCCAGCAGCTTACTCGGACAGAACACTGAAGCTTTCTTT	CASSLLGQNTEAFF
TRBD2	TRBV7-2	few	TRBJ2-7	TGTGCCAGCAGCCCTCGGACTAGCCCGCGCGAGCAGTACTTC	CASSPRTSPREQYF
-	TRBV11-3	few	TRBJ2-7	TGTGCCAGCAGCCCTCGCGGGGTGTTGCAGTACTTC	CASSPRGVLQYF
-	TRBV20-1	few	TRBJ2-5	TGCAGTGCGCAGGAACAAGAGACCCAGTACTTC	CSAQEQETQYF
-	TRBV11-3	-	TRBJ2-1	TGTGCCAGCAGCTTAGGAGGGTTGTCCTACAATGAGCAGTTCTTC	CASSLGGLSYNEQFF
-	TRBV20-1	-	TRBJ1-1	TGCAGTGCTAGAGATCCGATATTCGTTCGGGGTAACCGCCTAGCTTTCTTT	CSARDPIFVRGNRLAFF
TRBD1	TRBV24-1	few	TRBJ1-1	TGTGCCACCAGTGATAGTACAGGGGTTAGGACTGAAGCTTTCTTT	CATSDSTGVRTEAFF
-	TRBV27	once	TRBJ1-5	TGTGCCAGCAGTTTGGAGGGTCCCCAGCCCCAGCATTTT	CASSLEGPQPQHF
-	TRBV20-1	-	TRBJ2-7	TGCAGTGCTAGTGGGCGGACCTACGAGCAGTACTTC	CSASGRTYEQYF
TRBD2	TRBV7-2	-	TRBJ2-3	TGTGCCAGCAGCTCCCACATCGGGACTAGCGGGAAAGATACGCAGTATTTT	CASSSHIGTSGKDTQYF
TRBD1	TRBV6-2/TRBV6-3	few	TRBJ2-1	TGTGCCAGCACCAAGGACAGGGGGCAAGATGAGCAGTTCTTC	CASTKDRGQDEQFF
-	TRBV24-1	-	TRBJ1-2	TGTGCCACCAGTGATTTTTTGTTCTATGGCTACACCTTC	CATSDFLFYGYTF
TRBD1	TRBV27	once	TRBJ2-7	TGTCCCGAGGGGGCCAGCTCCTACGAGCAGTACTTC	CPEGASSYEQYF
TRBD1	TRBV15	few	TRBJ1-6	TGTGCCACCAGCAGTCAGGGGGCCACACCCCTCCACTTT	CATSSQGATPLHF
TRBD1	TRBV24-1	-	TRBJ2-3	TGTGCCACCAGCGCTGGGACAGGGGTAGCAGATACGCAGTATTTT	CATSAGTGVADTQYF
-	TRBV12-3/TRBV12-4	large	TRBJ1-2	TGTGCCAGCAGCTTGGACGGGTTGTGGTTGTCGGGCTATGGCTACACCTTC	CASSLDGLWLSGYGYTF
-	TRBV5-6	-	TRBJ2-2	TGTGCCAGCAGCCGAGGCCCGACCGGGGAGCTGTTTTTT	CASSRGPTGELFF
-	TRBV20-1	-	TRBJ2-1	TGCAGTGCTAGGGACAGCCGATCCTACAATGAGCAGTTCTTC	CSARDSRSYNEQFF
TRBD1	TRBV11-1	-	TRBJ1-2	TGTGCCAGCAGCCCTGGACAGGGTGGTAACTATGGCTACACCTTC	CASSPGQGGNYGYTF
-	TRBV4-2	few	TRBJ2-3	TGTGCCAGCAGCCAAGGTGGCAGAGATACGCAGTATTTT	CASSQGGRDTQYF
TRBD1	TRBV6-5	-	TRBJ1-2	TGTGCCAGCAGTTACGGGGGACAGATTAACTATGGCTACACCTTC	CASSYGGQINYGYTF
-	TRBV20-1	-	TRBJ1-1	TGCAGTGCTAGTCAAGGTGGGGAAGCTTTCTTT	CSASQGGEAFF
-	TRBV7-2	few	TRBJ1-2	TGTGCCAGCAGCTTAATGGGGGGGGCACAGAACTATGGCTACACCTTC	CASSLMGGAQNYGYTF
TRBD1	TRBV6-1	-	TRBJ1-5	TGTGCCAGCACCAGGGACAGGGACGGAAATCAGCCCCAGCATTTT	CASTRDRDGNQPQHF
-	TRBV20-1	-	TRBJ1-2	TGCGGACAGATCTTTAACTATGGCTACACCTTC	CGQIFNYGYTF
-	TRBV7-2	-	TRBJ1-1	TGTGCCAGCAGCTTAGAGGGGGACACTGAAGCTTTCTTT	CASSLEGDTEAFF
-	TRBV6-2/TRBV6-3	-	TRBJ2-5	TGTGCCAGCAGTTACCCCCCACAGTACTTC	CASSYPPQYF
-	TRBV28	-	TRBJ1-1	TGTGCCAGCAGGTCAGGGGTGGGGAGATGGGACTCGCGGGACACTGAAGCTTTCTTT	CASRSGVGRWDSRDTEAFF
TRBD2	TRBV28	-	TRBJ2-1	TGTGCCAGCACCGGGGGAGGGGCATCCTACAATGAGCAGTTCTTC	CASTGGGASYNEQFF
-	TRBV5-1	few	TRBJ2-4	TGCGCCAGCAGCTTGGATACCGGGGGACTAGCCAAAAACATTCAGTACTTC	CASSLDTGGLAKNIQYF
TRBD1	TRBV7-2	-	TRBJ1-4	TGTGCCAGCAGCTTAGGCGGCAGGGGGAATGAAAAACTGTTTTTT	CASSLGGRGNEKLFF
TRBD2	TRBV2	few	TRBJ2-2	TGTGCCAGCAGGAGGACTAGCGGGAGTCTGGGGGGGGAGCTGTTTTTT	CASRRTSGSLGGELFF